Listed below are T cell receptor beta chains from one sample, sequenced in a study of blood T cell repertoires in COVID-19. Some clones are missing from TCRdb's copy, which holds only in-frame ones; the method was immunoSEQ multiplex PCR. The profile shows 35,000 to 50,000 clones, roughly 88% of them singletons. The sample taken for sequencing was peripheral blood. These receptors came from a human donor in a cohort sampled during active COVID-19. Both conserved end residues are part of each CDR3. The D gene is left open where the match is weak. Size is stated for part of the rows, as once, few or many counts, or as a class when the clone is expanded.

D gene,clone size,V gene,J gene,CDR3 DNA,CDR3 protein
TRBD1,-,TRBV30,TRBJ1-2,TGTGCCTGGACCTGGGGACAGTATAATGGCTACACCTTC,CAWTWGQYNGYTF
-,-,TRBV11-1,TRBJ2-5,TGTGCCAGCAGCTTACTCACTCAAGAGACCCAGTACTTC,CASSLLTQETQYF
-,-,TRBV5-1,TRBJ2-3,TGCGCCAGCAGCTTGGCCGCGGTACCCACAGATACGCAGTATTTT,CASSLAAVPTDTQYF
-,-,TRBV7-8,TRBJ2-3,TGTGCCAGCAGCAATACTCCGGGACTGAACACAGATACGCAGTATTTT,CASSNTPGLNTDTQYF
TRBD2,-,TRBV6-5,TRBJ2-3,TGTGCCAGCGCGCCAGCGGGAGGCACAGATACGCAGTATTTT,CASAPAGGTDTQYF
-,-,TRBV10-1,TRBJ2-1,TGCGCCAGCAGTCCTCGGGGGTCCTACAATGAGCAGTTCTTC,CASSPRGSYNEQFF
-,-,TRBV27,TRBJ1-2,TGTGCCAGCAGCCCCCCGGGGGGCGACTATGGCTACACCTTC,CASSPPGGDYGYTF
-,-,TRBV11-2,TRBJ2-7,TGTGCCAGCAGTCACACTAGAACCTACGAGCAGTACTTC,CASSHTRTYEQYF
-,-,TRBV5-5,TRBJ1-2,TGTGCCAGCAGCTTGTTCCGCGACAGACCCTATGGCTACACCTTC,CASSLFRDRPYGYTF
TRBD1,-,TRBV16,TRBJ2-7,TGTGCCAGCAGCCAATCACGGACAGGGCCCTACGAGCAGTACTTC,CASSQSRTGPYEQYF
TRBD2,-,TRBV6-5,TRBJ2-1,TGTGCCAGCAGTTACTCTGGGAGGGGTTTCGATGAGCAGTTCTTC,CASSYSGRGFDEQFF
TRBD1,-,TRBV18,TRBJ2-7,TGTGCCAGCTCAGGCCAGGGGGCCGACGAGCAGTACTTC,CASSGQGADEQYF
TRBD1,-,TRBV30,TRBJ2-7,TGTGCCTGGAGTGACCGACAGGGGTACGAGCAGTACTTC,CAWSDRQGYEQYF
TRBD2,-,TRBV6-5,TRBJ2-7,TGTGCCAGCAGTTACTCGTCGGGGGGGCCTCACGAGCAGTACTTC,CASSYSSGGPHEQYF
TRBD1,-,TRBV19,TRBJ2-1,TGTGCCACCAGGGCGGGGACAGGGATGGGTGAGCAGTTCTTC,CATRAGTGMGEQFF
-,-,TRBV4-1,TRBJ2-1,TGCGCCAGCAGCCAAGACAACAATGAGCAGTTCTTC,CASSQDNNEQFF
TRBD2,-,TRBV7-9,TRBJ2-6,TGTGCCAGCAGCGCCCTCCAAGCGGGGGGATTTGGGGCCAACGTCCTGACTTTC,CASSALQAGGFGANVLTF
-,-,TRBV18,TRBJ2-2,TGTGCCAGCTCGCAAAACGGAGGGGAAAACACCGGGGAGCTGTTTTTT,CASSQNGGENTGELFF
TRBD1,-,TRBV2,TRBJ2-7,TGTGCCAGCAGGGCCTGGGACAGGGGGCAGGACGAGCAGTACTTC,CASRAWDRGQDEQYF
-,-,TRBV14,TRBJ2-1,TGTGCCAGCAGCCAAGGAGGAAAGTTTGAGCAGTTCTTC,CASSQGGKFEQFF
TRBD2,-,TRBV4-1,TRBJ2-1,TGCGCCAGCAGCCAATTAGCGGGGGGGCTTAATGAGCAGTTCTTC,CASSQLAGGLNEQFF
TRBD1,-,TRBV29-1,TRBJ2-7,TGCAGCGTTGCCGGACAGGGGGCGACCCATAGCTCCTACGAGCAGTACTTC,CSVAGQGATHSSYEQYF
-,-,TRBV6-5,TRBJ1-1,TGTGCCAGCAGTTTGGCAGGGATCACTGAAGCTTTCTTT,CASSLAGITEAFF
TRBD1,once,TRBV2,TRBJ1-2,TGTGCCAGCAGGCAACAGGGGATCAACTATGGCTACACCTTC,CASRQQGINYGYTF
TRBD1,-,TRBV5-6,TRBJ1-6,TGTGCCAGCAGCTTGGTCGGGACAGGGGGACCCCTCCACTTT,CASSLVGTGGPLHF
-,-,TRBV11-2,TRBJ2-5,TGTGCCAGCAGCTTAGATCGGGGGTGGCTAGCCCCATCGAACCAAGAGACCCAGTACTTC,CASSLDRGWLAPSNQETQYF
-,-,TRBV19,TRBJ2-7,TGTGCCAGTAGTTTGGGCGGCGGGTACGAGCAGTACTTC,CASSLGGGYEQYF
TRBD2,-,TRBV30,TRBJ2-5,TGTGCCTGGAGTGTATCAGCGGGGTCGAAGACCCAGTACTTC,CAWSVSAGSKTQYF
TRBD1,-,TRBV6-5,TRBJ1-2,TGTGCCAGCAGTTACCACAGGGGAGGCTACACCTTC,CASSYHRGGYTF
TRBD2,-,TRBV3-1/TRBV3-2,TRBJ2-5,TGTGCCAGCAGCCCCGAGGCGGGGGGCGCGGAGACCCAGTACTTC,CASSPEAGGAETQYF
TRBD1,-,TRBV11-3,TRBJ1-2,TGTGCCAGCAGCCCGGGACAGGGGTCTGGCTACACCTTC,CASSPGQGSGYTF
-,-,TRBV7-9,TRBJ1-5,TGTGCCAGCAGCTTTCGGGCCCTTAGGGGAAATAGCAATCAGCCCCAGCATTTT,CASSFRALRGNSNQPQHF
TRBD1,-,TRBV2,TRBJ1-2,TGTGCCAGCAGTAAACAGGGGGCGAGCTATGGCTACACCTTC,CASSKQGASYGYTF
TRBD2,once,TRBV6-2/TRBV6-3,TRBJ2-1,TGTGCCAGCAGTTATGACCTAGCGGGGGGGAATGAGCAGTTCTTC,CASSYDLAGGNEQFF
-,-,TRBV6-1,TRBJ2-3,TGTGCCAGCAGCCCCCTCGTGGATACGCAGTATTTT,CASSPLVDTQYF
TRBD1,-,TRBV11-2,TRBJ2-1,TGTGCCAGCAGCTTGAACAGGGGAAATGAGCAGTTCTTC,CASSLNRGNEQFF
-,-,TRBV3-1/TRBV3-2,TRBJ1-6,TGTGCCAGCAGCCAAGATTCACAGGCCTATAATTCACCCCTCCACTTT,CASSQDSQAYNSPLHF
-,-,TRBV5-8,TRBJ2-2,TGTGCCAGCAGCTTGGGGGACACTAAAACCGGGGAGCTGTTTTTT,CASSLGDTKTGELFF
-,-,TRBV14,TRBJ2-1,TGTGCCAGCAGCAAAACCCAGGCCGGGAACAATGAGCAGTTCTTC,CASSKTQAGNNEQFF
-,-,TRBV6-5,TRBJ2-5,TGTGCCAGCAGTTACCCCGGGACTCTAGAGACCCAGTACTTC,CASSYPGTLETQYF
TRBD1,-,TRBV25-1,TRBJ2-1,TGTGCCAGCACCCCAAGGACAGGATACAATGAGCAGTTCTTC,CASTPRTGYNEQFF
-,-,TRBV9,TRBJ1-1,TGTGCCAGCGCTGCGGGGGCGGACACTGAAGCTTTCTTT,CASAAGADTEAFF
-,-,TRBV24-1,TRBJ2-7,TGTGCCACCAGTGAGTCAACAGGGTCGACCTCCTACGAGCAGTACTTC,CATSESTGSTSYEQYF
-,once,TRBV5-4,TRBJ1-3,TGTGCCAGCAGCGATGGAGTCGGCTCTGGAAACACCATATATTTT,CASSDGVGSGNTIYF
-,-,TRBV6-4,TRBJ1-4,TGTGCCAGCAGCGTAAAGGGAGCAACTAATGAAAAACTGTTTTTT,CASSVKGATNEKLFF
-,-,TRBV5-4,TRBJ1-1,TGTGCCAGCCGTATCGACCGGGGGTTTAAAGCTTTCTTT,CASRIDRGFKAFF
TRBD1,-,TRBV29-1,TRBJ1-1,TGCAGCGTTGAGGAAAGACAGGGGCGCACTGAAGCTTTCTTT,CSVEERQGRTEAFF